This T cell receptor (beta chain) was captured by sequencing in a study of blood T cell repertoires in COVID-19. At the level of the study: Donors in the United States, Italy and Spain gave samples during acute or convalescent COVID-19. PBMCs, B-cell-depleted T cells, or T cells provided the cDNA or gDNA that made up the material.

Profiling relied on immunoSEQ multiplex PCR, and the TCRdb table lists in-frame clones only, not all of them. The table includes around 190,000 clones, more than 75% detected once. Individuals drawn from approximately 26 US areas were about 18 to 95 years old. This receptor was taken from a man aged 40-49 years with acute COVID-19. Source material: PBMCs or T cells enriched from blood (not recorded which).

In DNA form, the CDR3 reads TGTGCCAGCAGCTTAGGTGGGGGACAGTTATATGGCTACACCTTC. This encodes CASSLGGGQLYGYTF. The V call is TRBV11-2, the J call TRBJ1-2, with TRBD1 matching 7 bases. This CDR3 spans 15 amino acids. Germline values: CDR1 SGHAT, CDR2 FQNNGV. V lost 1 base and J lost 5; bases outside the gene matches: 7.